This passage covers 25 T cell receptor beta chains from one sample sequenced in a study of T cell responses to AZD1222 COVID-19 vaccine. Using immunoSEQ multiplex PCR, the repertoire was profiled, and TCRdb retains in-frame clones only, with some absent. The sample records around 120,000 clones, about 90% being singletons. The sequences come from peripheral blood, collected on day 0 of AZD1222 vaccination. These receptor sequences come from an adult in good health.

V usage is TRBV9 and J usage is TRBJ2-1; D is perhaps TRBD1 or TRBD2 (5 bases each). The V gene lost 2 bases and the J gene lost 0 bases, with 12 bases spanning the gap. The germline CDR1 and CDR2 sequences are SGDLS and YYNGEE. CDR3 length: 16 residues. CDR3 protein: CASSVRGLSSYNEQFF. The CDR3 nucleotides are TGTGCCAGCAGCGTCCGGGGCCTAAGCTCCTACAATGAGCAGTTCTTC. Full variable domain (remainder filled in from reference TRBV9 and TRBJ2-1): DSGVTQTPKHLITATGQRVTLRCSPRSGDLSVYWYQQSLDQGLQFLIQYYNGEERAKGNILERFSAQQFPDLHSELNLSSLELGDSALYFCASSVRGLSSYNEQFFGPGTRLTVL.

DNA for the CDR3: TGCGCCAGCAGCCTCCTGAGGGTAGGAGGGGGGCACCAAGAGACCCAGTACTTC. As protein: CASSLLRVGGGHQETQYF. V usage is TRBV4-1 and J usage is TRBJ2-5; D is tentatively TRBD1 or TRBD2 (6 bases each). The V gene lost 4 bases and the J gene lost 0 bases, with 21 bases spanning the gap. This CDR3 is 18 amino acids long. CDR1 is MGHRA, CDR2 YSYEKL, per germline.

This clone was found once. This could be a read error, since a much larger clone is one nucleotide away. The identical CDR3 is also encoded by other nucleotide sequences in the sample. The chain links TRBV27 to TRBJ1-3; D gene uncertain. V gave up 4 bases and J gave up 2 bases, with 0 bases separating them. This CDR3 is built from 11 residues. The germline gives CDR1 MNHEY, CDR2 SMNVEV (reference sequence). The CDR3 region has the DNA TGTGCCAGCAGTTCTGGAAACACCATATATTTT. Protein sequence: CASSSGNTIYF.

This clone was counted at least ten times. The chain joins TRBV5-5 to TRBJ2-7; the D is unclear. This CDR3 is built from 14 residues. The V and J ends lost 3 bases and 0 bases respectively, with 10 bases between them. Germline V gives CDR1 SGHKS, CDR2 YYEKEE (reference sequence). The CDR3 is CASSSLYFSYEQYF. Here the CDR3 DNA reads TGTGCCAGCAGCTCGCTTTATTTCTCCTACGAGCAGTACTTC. The full variable domain, in which reference TRBV5-5 and TRBJ2-7 provide the parts outside the CDR3, is DAGVTQSPTHLIKTRGQQVTLRCSPISGHKSVSWYQQVLGQGPQFIFQYYEKEERGRGNFPDRFSARQFPNYSSELNVNALLLGDSALYLCASSSLYFSYEQYFGPGTRLTVT.

This clone was counted a single time. The CDR3 is CASRGGQGVFHEKLFF. As DNA, the CDR3 is TGTGCCAGCAGAGGCGGACAGGGGGTGTTTCATGAAAAACTGTTTTTT. V gene TRBV3-1 (or the pseudogene TRBV3-2) combines with J gene TRBJ1-4; 10 bases line up with TRBD1. Germline lookup yields CDR1 LGHDT and CDR2 YNNKEL (reference sequence). The CDR3 length is 16 residues. V dropped 6 bases and J dropped 6; count of bases not matched to a gene: 10.

The chain has TRBV12-3 or TRBV12-4 and TRBJ2-1; D uncertain. There are 12 residues in the CDR3. V lost 0 bases and J 15 bases, leaving 12 bases between the germline ends. The CDR3 reads CASSLAQVNGFF. The CDR3 DNA follows: TGTGCCAGCAGTTTAGCGCAGGTGAACGGGTTCTTC.

This chain connects TRBV3-1 (or the pseudogene TRBV3-2) to TRBJ1-3; a possible D gene is TRBD1 (6 bases). The CDR3 totals 12 residues. Trimming took off 11 bases at V and 8 bases at J, with 16 bases between the two ends. Germline values: CDR1 LGHDT, CDR2 YNNKEL (reference sequence). For the CDR3, the DNA is TGTGCCTCTAGGACCGGGGGCGACACCATATATTTT. The encoded protein is CASRTGGDTIYF.

This chain uses TRBV5-4 with TRBJ1-6; no reliable D call. Germline-derived CDR1 and CDR2 are SGHNT and YYREEE (reference sequence). Trimming shortened V by 4 bases and J by 6 bases, and 11 bases separated the two germline ends. This CDR3 region has 14 residues. CDR3 in amino acids: CASSLGMINSPLHF. CDR3 DNA: TGTGCCAGCAGCCTCGGGATGATTAATTCACCCCTCCACTTT.

The genes are TRBV9 and TRBJ2-2; D possibly uses TRBD1 or TRBD2 (5 bases each). This CDR3 comprises 13 residues. Per germline, CDR1 SGDLS and CDR2 YYNGEE. Trimming took off 0 bases at V and 10 bases at J, with 10 bases between the two ends. This chain's CDR3 is CASSVGGETELFF. In DNA, the CDR3 is TGTGCCAGCAGCGTAGGAGGGGAGACGGAGCTGTTTTTT.

The CDR3, as DNA: TGTGCCAGCAGCTTAGCGGGACAGGGTCACGAGCAGTACTTC. Translated, it gives CASSLAGQGHEQYF. The chain links TRBV11-1 to TRBJ2-7; TRBD1 matches at 9 bases. V lost 0 bases, J lost 5 bases, and 2 bases stayed unmatched. Germline V gene lookup returns CDR1 SGHAT and CDR2 FQDESV (reference sequence). The CDR3 has 14 amino acids.

The chain links TRBV27 to TRBJ2-7; D gene unclear. The V and J ends lost 6 bases and 5 bases respectively, with 8 bases between them. The CDR3 has 11 amino acids. Germline V gives CDR1 MNHEY, CDR2 SMNVEV (reference sequence). The CDR3 nucleotides read TGTGCCAGCAGAAAAGTGGACGAGCAGTACTTC. Its translation is CASRKVDEQYF.

This clone showed up just once. The chain links TRBV9 to TRBJ2-3; D tentatively fits TRBD1 or TRBD2 (5 bases each). Germline lookup yields CDR1 SGDLS and CDR2 YYNGEE. V was shortened by 5 bases and J by 2 bases, with 15 bases between the two germline ends. The CDR3 consists of 15 residues. CDR3 amino acids: CASSRDGPYTDTQYF. The CDR3 DNA sequence: TGTGCCAGCAGTCGGGACGGCCCTTACACAGATACGCAGTATTTT. Based on the CDR3 plus reference TRBV9 and TRBJ2-3, the full variable domain is DSGVTQTPKHLITATGQRVTLRCSPRSGDLSVYWYQQSLDQGLQFLIQYYNGEERAKGNILERFSAQQFPDLHSELNLSSLELGDSALYFCASSRDGPYTDTQYFGPGTRLTVL.

The rearrangement links TRBV2 to TRBJ1-6; 7 nucleotides match TRBD1. The CDR3 consists of 12 residues. Germline lookup yields CDR1 SNHLY and CDR2 FYNNEI. J lost 8 bases, V lost 8 bases, and 3 bases had no gene match. The DNA for the CDR3 is TGTGCCAGCGCAGGGGGTTATTCACCCCTCCACTTT. Translated, it gives CASAGGYSPLHF.

There are a few counts of this clone. This chain connects TRBV6-1 to TRBJ2-7, with TRBD1 identical over 7 bases. Germline V gene sequence: CDR1 MNHNS, CDR2 SASEGT. The length of the CDR3 is 14 residues. The J segment lost 3 bases and the V segment lost 1 base, leaving 3 bases of the junction unmatched. The CDR3, as DNA: TGTGCCAGCAGTGAAGTAGGGGACAGCTACGAGCAGTACTTC. It codes for CASSEVGDSYEQYF.

The chain has TRBV9 and TRBJ2-7, with D possibly TRBD2 on 6 matching bases. Trimming pared 3 bases from V and 0 bases from J, leaving 10 bases between. Looked up from germline, CDR1 is SGDLS and CDR2 is YYNGEE. The CDR3 is 14 residues long. This CDR3 is CASSAGGTSYEQYF. In DNA form, the CDR3 reads TGTGCCAGCAGCGCCGGGGGAACCTCCTACGAGCAGTACTTC.

V usage is TRBV6-5 and J usage is TRBJ2-1, with 10 bases matching TRBD2. The CDR3 is made up of 15 amino acids. Looked up from germline, CDR1 is MNHEY and CDR2 is SVGAGI. V shed 5 bases and J 9 bases; nucleotides not matched to a gene: 10. CDR3 nucleotides: TGTGCCAGCAGTAGCGGGAGGGCCGTTTCGGCTGAGCAGTTCTTC. It is translated as CASSSGRAVSAEQFF.

This rearrangement joins TRBV3-1 (or the pseudogene TRBV3-2) to TRBJ2-2; D is possibly TRBD2 (5 bases). Germline values: CDR1 LGHDT, CDR2 YNNKEL (reference sequence). The CDR3 loop spans 13 amino acids. The V and J ends lost 1 base and 7 bases respectively, with 7 bases between them. The CDR3 DNA follows: TGTGCCAGCAGCCAAGGACTAAGCGGGGAGCTGTTTTTT. It codes for CASSQGLSGELFF.

This clone has a single count. This chain connects TRBV10-3 to TRBJ2-1; 7 bases fit TRBD1. The CDR3 consists of 14 residues. Germline CDR1 is ENHRY and CDR2 is SYGVKD. V was clipped by 4 bases and J by 7 bases; unmatched bases: 7. CDR3 nucleotide sequence: TGTGCCATCAGTGGGACAGGTCGAAGGAATGAGCAGTTCTTC. Translated, it gives CAISGTGRRNEQFF.

The rearrangement uses TRBV11-2 and TRBJ1-6, with no clear D. There are 14 residues in the CDR3. V dropped 1 base and J dropped 5 bases, with 6 bases sitting between them. Germline CDR1 and CDR2: SGHAT and FQNNGV. The CDR3 region has the DNA TGTGCCAGCAGCTTAGTGGCAGATAATTCACCCCTCCACTTT. Translating it yields CASSLVADNSPLHF.

The CDR3: CASSPHREQFF. The CDR3 nucleotides read TGTGCCAGCAGCCCTCACAGGGAGCAGTTCTTC. The chain carries TRBV11-2 and TRBJ2-1; D possibly corresponds to TRBD1 (5 bases). The germline V gene encodes CDR1 SGHAT and CDR2 FQNNGV. V was clipped by 5 bases and J by 10 bases, with 9 bases between them. This CDR3 is 11 amino acids long.

V and J are TRBV2 and TRBJ1-5; perhaps TRBD1 as D (6 bases). Germline V lookup: CDR1 SNHLY, CDR2 FYNNEI. Trimming took off 7 bases at V and 2 bases at J, with 12 bases between the two ends. The length of the CDR3 is 14 residues. The CDR3: CASNSRGGNQPQHF. Here the CDR3 DNA reads TGTGCCAGCAACTCCAGGGGTGGCAATCAGCCCCAGCATTTT.

The rearrangement uses TRBV5-6 and TRBJ1-5; D gene unclear. The ends were cut back, 4 bases at V and 1 base at J, with 9 bases in the middle. Germline lookup yields CDR1 SGHDT and CDR2 YYEEEE. CDR3 length equals 14 residues. This CDR3 reads CASSPSGSNQPQHF. Here the CDR3 DNA reads TGTGCCAGCAGCCCAAGTGGCAGCAATCAGCCCCAGCATTTT.

This clone has a single count. The chain combines TRBV6-5 with TRBJ1-1, with D possibly matching TRBD1 (6 bases). Per the germline V gene, CDR1 is MNHEY and CDR2 is SVGAGI. The CDR3 loop spans 14 amino acids. Trimming shortened V by 5 bases and J by 3 bases, and 13 bases separated the two germline ends. In DNA form, the CDR3 reads TGTGCCAGCAGTCCTGGGGGGGCCCACACTGAAGCTTTCTTT. Translated: CASSPGGAHTEAFF.

V and J are TRBV7-2 and TRBJ2-3; D may be TRBD2 (5 bases). Per the germline V gene, CDR1 is SGHTA and CDR2 is FQGNSA. Trimming cost V 6 bases and J 6 bases, with 22 bases left between them. CDR3 size: 16 residues. CDR3 sequence reads: CASRRTSRLLIDTQYF. CDR3 DNA sequence: TGTGCCAGCAGACGGACTTCTAGGCTGTTGATCGATACGCAGTATTTT.

Points on this clone: The junction shows a germline mismatch at one end, possibly a read error. The V and J genes are TRBV28 and TRBJ1-2; 9 nucleotides match TRBD1. Germline V gene data show CDR1 as MDHEN and CDR2 as SYDVKM. This CDR3 contains 17 residues. CDR3 sequence: CASSRHRGRPLSPQCLF. CDR3 in DNA: TGTGCCAGCAGTCGGCACAGGGGGCGCCCCCTGTCCCCACAATGTCTCTTC.